Detailed here is one TCR beta chain. Its specificity is not known. V was cut by 2 bases and J by 1 base, with 4 bases left in between. The CDR3 has 13 residues. Germline values: CDR1 MNHEY, CDR2 SVGAGI. Time point meaning: before preoperative PTX-NDP chemotherapy. TCRdb re-called the PCR reads through MiXCR, storing one row per CDR3 protein. Here the sample spans about 30,000 distinct CDR3 sequences, approximately 50% being singletons. The data were taken from a study of esophageal squamous cell carcinoma under preoperative chemotherapy. Study background: TCR repertoires were profiled from both peripheral blood T cells and tumor-infiltrating lymphocytes. Findings and limits, study-wide: After paclitaxel-nedaplatin, abundant clones were more likely to contract than amplify. Chemotherapy was followed by significantly higher TCR diversity in peripheral T cells only, not tumor-infiltrating lymphocytes. After treatment, tumor-infiltrating lymphocytes apparently came partly from blood T cells.

The rearrangement uses TRBV6-5 and TRBJ2-3; D remains ambiguous. The specimen was taken from a patient given preoperative chemotherapy. This receptor was identified in a human donor with esophageal squamous cell carcinoma. The donor label of this sample is uncertain. This chain's CDR3 is CASSYRGTDTQYF. CDR3 in DNA: TGTGCCAGCAGTTACAGGGGCACAGATACGCAGTATTTT.